This T cell receptor (beta chain) is from a study of blood T cells in healthy people across ages. Regarding this clonotype: Its matching antigen is unknown.

Study results and limitations: Estimates drawn from one million T cells were deemed to understate diversity. No conclusive comparison of naive versus antigen-experienced cells was possible with unsorted PBMCs. Higher diversity, along with more naive CD4+ cells, distinguished long-lived donors from aged donors.

PCR was performed a second time for about 7 to 11 cycles using a sample-barcoded 5' primer and a J-beta primer mix. TCRdb reprocessed the 5' RACE reads via MiXCR and lists one record per CDR3 protein. The data contain 450,000 to 600,000 distinct CDR3 sequences, approximately 26% of them singletons. This same sample was also taken into another study, of T cells of mothers and their children. From that paper: Inherited differences only slightly affect thymic shaping of TCR recombination output.

The source is a boy aged 2 to 10 in good health. The sample was blood.

As DNA, the CDR3 is TGTGCCAGCAGCCAAGAATCAGGGGGCTATGGCTACACCTTC. Encoded protein: CASSQESGGYGYTF. The chain employs TRBV3-1 and TRBJ1-2, with 7 nucleotides matching TRBD1. The CDR3 totals 14 residues. Looked up from germline, CDR1 is LGHDT and CDR2 is YNNKEL (reference sequence). V gave up 0 bases and J gave up 4 bases; unmatched junction bases: 2.